One sample yielded the 8 T cell receptor beta chains listed below, sequenced in a study of T cell responses to AZD1222 COVID-19 vaccine. Generated by immunoSEQ multiplex PCR, the TCRdb table keeps only in-frame clones and is missing some. The profile shows 100,000 to 150,000 clones, roughly 85% of them singletons. Sequenced material: peripheral blood, taken on day 0 of AZD1222 vaccination. The receptors come from an adult in good health.

The V and J genes are TRBV19 and TRBJ1-5; D might be TRBD1 (6 bases). V was pared by 2 bases and J by 5 bases, with 10 bases between. Germline-derived CDR1 and CDR2 are LNHDA and SQIVND (reference sequence). The CDR3 has 14 residues. CDR3 residues: CASSITGFHQPQHF. The DNA for the CDR3 is TGTGCCAGTAGTATAACAGGGTTTCATCAGCCCCAGCATTTT.

V usage is TRBV5-4 and J usage is TRBJ2-5; D may be TRBD1 or TRBD2 (6 bases each). Germline CDR1 and CDR2: SGHNT and YYREEE (reference sequence). The CDR3 sequence is 16 residues long. V gave up 4 bases and J gave up 7 bases, with 23 bases separating them. CDR3 sequence: CASSGRVADQGGTQYF. CDR3 nucleotides: TGTGCCAGCAGCGGGCGCGTAGCGGACCAAGGGGGGACCCAGTACTTC. The full variable domain, in which reference TRBV5-4 and TRBJ2-5 provide the parts outside the CDR3, is ETGVTQSPTHLIKTRGQQVTLRCSSQSGHNTVSWYQQALGQGPQFIFQYYREEENGRGNFPPRFSGLQFPNYSSELNVNALELDDSALYLCASSGRVADQGGTQYFGPGTRLLVL.

J is TRBJ1-5 and V is TRBV5-1; 8 nucleotides match TRBD1. V lost 4 bases to trimming and J lost 8 bases; unmatched junction nucleotides: 5. Germline CDR1 is SGHRS and CDR2 is YFSETQ. This CDR3 has 13 amino acids. The DNA of the CDR3 is TGCGCCAGCAGCGCAGGGGGCATAGAGCCCCAGCATTTT. Protein sequence: CASSAGGIEPQHF.

V usage is TRBV3-1 (or the pseudogene TRBV3-2) and J usage is TRBJ1-5, with D unresolved. Between the trimmed V and J ends, which lost 5 bases and 7 bases, there was a span of 21 bases. Germline V lookup: CDR1 LGHDT, CDR2 YNNKEL (reference sequence). The CDR3 consists of 16 residues. The CDR3 region is CASSISGGSVGQPQHF. CDR3 nucleotide sequence: TGTGCCAGCAGCATCAGCGGCGGGTCAGTGGGCCAGCCCCAGCATTTT.

V and J are TRBV6-2 or TRBV6-3 and TRBJ1-1, with a possible D match to TRBD1 (6 bases). CDR1 and CDR2 from the germline V gene are MNHEY and SVGEGT. CDR3 length: 16 residues. Trimming took off 0 bases at V and 1 base at J, with 12 bases between the two ends. CDR3 sequence: CASSYSTGWPNTEAFF. The CDR3 coding sequence is TGTGCCAGCAGTTACTCTACAGGGTGGCCGAACACTGAAGCTTTCTTT.

The V and J genes are TRBV7-6 and TRBJ2-1; D unclear. CDR3 size: 13 residues. V was cut by 1 base and J by 6 bases, with 7 bases left in between. CDR1 and CDR2 (germline): SGHVS, FNYEAQ. The CDR3 region has the DNA TGTGCCAGCAGCTTAGGGCTAATCAATGAGCAGTTCTTC. Residues: CASSLGLINEQFF.

The CDR3 protein is CASSESARGRAEAFF. CDR3 DNA: TGCGCCAGCAGTGAGTCAGCCCGGGGCAGGGCTGAAGCTTTCTTT. The chain has TRBV10-2 and TRBJ1-1; D may be TRBD1 (5 bases). Deletions cut 0 bases from V and 6 bases from J, with 14 bases between. Germline V gene data show CDR1 as WSHSY and CDR2 as SAAADI. This CDR3 has 15 amino acids.

The V and J genes are TRBV11-2 and TRBJ2-1, with D maybe TRBD1 (6 bases). CDR1 is SGHAT and CDR2 is FQNNGV in the germline V gene. The CDR3 runs 13 residues. Trimming cost V 2 bases and J 8 bases, with 10 bases left between them. Written as DNA, the CDR3 is TGTGCCAGCAGCTTATCGGACAGACATGAGCAGTTCTTC. It specifies CASSLSDRHEQFF.